The TCR beta chain described here comes from a study of control samples from healthy donors and cancer patients. Profiled with immunoSEQ multiplex PCR; TCRdb holds only in-frame clones, not every one. This table holds some 99,000 clones, around 89% found once. V lost 5 bases and J lost 3, with 14 bases in between. The CDR3 is made up of 14 amino acids. Germline V gene sequence: CDR1 SGHTA, CDR2 FQGNSA. The sequence was collected from a woman aged 45-59 years in good health. The specimen was blood. The J gene is TRBJ2-7, the V gene TRBV7-2; D remains ambiguous. The CDR3 DNA follows: TGTGCCAGCAGCCCCACGCTGGGGAACTACGAGCAGTACTTC. Residues: CASSPTLGNYEQYF. The full variable domain, rest sourced from reference TRBV7-2 and TRBJ2-7, is GAGVSQSPSNKVTEKGKDVELRCDPISGHTALYWYRQSLGQGLEFLIYFQGNSAPDKSGLPSDRFSAERTGGSVSTLTIQRTQQEDSAVYLCASSPTLGNYEQYFGPGTRLTVT.